A selection of T cell receptor beta chains follows, all from one sample in a study of T cell repertoires in cytomegalovirus infection. No antigen is known for these receptors. Each CDR3 protein gets one entry after TCRdb re-called the reads with MiXCR. The sample holds roughly 990,000 distinct CDR3 sequences; roughly 30% are singletons and the top ten take over 13%. This material consisted of cultured CD8+ T cells from PBMCs, taken from culture after CMV antigen stimulation. These receptors were collected from a human donor in good health (CMV status not recorded). Some clones in this sample may be carry-over from other donors' samples. The CDR3 runs from the conserved cysteine through the conserved F or W. The D gene is left open where the match is weak. Expanded clones get a size class; other rows say once, few or many, or leave the size out.

v_gene,j_gene,abundance,d_gene,CDR3nt,CDR3aa
TRBV7-2,TRBJ2-1,.,TRBD2,TGTGCCAGCAGCTTAGTCGGGGGGGCCGCGGATGAGCAGTTCTTC,CASSLVGGAADEQFF
TRBV19,TRBJ2-7,few,.,TGTGCCAGTAGTCCCGATGAAGCCGCACCCTCCTACGAGCAGTACTTC,CASSPDEAAPSYEQYF
TRBV19,TRBJ2-7,few,TRBD2,TGTGCCAGTGCCTATCGGGACTACGGTACCTACGAGCAGTACTTC,CASAYRDYGTYEQYF
TRBV12-3/TRBV12-4,TRBJ2-3,few,.,TGTGCCAGCAGAACTAGGTGGGATACGCAGTATTTT,CASRTRWDTQYF
TRBV6-2/TRBV6-3,TRBJ2-2,.,TRBD2,TGTGCCAGCAGTCCTGGACTAGGACCTCCCGGGGAGCTGTTTTTT,CASSPGLGPPGELFF
TRBV4-1,TRBJ1-5,.,.,TGCGCCAGCAGCCAAGATTTTCCCCCAGGGCATCAGCCCCAGCATTTT,CASSQDFPPGHQPQHF
TRBV12-3/TRBV12-4,TRBJ1-5,many,.,TGTGCCAGCAGTCGCCAGGGCAGAAACCAAGATCAGCCCCAGCATTTT,CASSRQGRNQDQPQHF
TRBV7-6,TRBJ1-4,.,.,TGTGCCAGCAGCTCCACCACGGACTATAATGAAAAACTGTTTTTT,CASSSTTDYNEKLFF
TRBV15,TRBJ1-5,.,.,TGTGCCACCAGCAGAGATATGGGTACTTACAATCAGCCCCAGCATTTT,CATSRDMGTYNQPQHF
TRBV25-1,TRBJ2-5,few,.,TGTGCCAGCAGTGGGGACGGACGGTGGGAGACCCAGTACTTC,CASSGDGRWETQYF
TRBV7-9,TRBJ2-2,.,.,TGTGCCAGCAGCTTAGCGCAGGGACACCCGAACACCGGGGAGCTGTTTTTT,CASSLAQGHPNTGELFF
TRBV7-8,TRBJ2-3,many,TRBD2,TGTGCCAGCAGCTTAGAGACTAGCCATGATACGCAGTATTTT,CASSLETSHDTQYF
TRBV20-1,TRBJ2-6,.,TRBD1,TGCAGTGCTATCCGGGACAGCTACTCTGGGGCCAACGTCCTGACTTTC,CSAIRDSYSGANVLTF
TRBV20-1,TRBJ2-2,.,.,TGCAGTGCTTTCCAGGGGGGAACCGGGGAGCTGTTTTTT,CSAFQGGTGELFF
TRBV27,TRBJ2-1,few,.,TGTGCCAGCAGTTTTGGACGAGGGGGCTCCTACAATGAGCAGTTCTTC,CASSFGRGGSYNEQFF
TRBV19,TRBJ1-5,.,.,TGTGCCAGTAGTATAGGGGGAGGAAGCAATCAGCCCCAGCATTTT,CASSIGGGSNQPQHF
TRBV19,TRBJ2-1,few,.,TGTGCCAGTAGTATAGGGAGGGAGCAGCAGTTCTTC,CASSIGREQQFF
TRBV9,TRBJ1-1,few,TRBD1,TGTGCCAGCAGCGGGGACAGGAGAGCCACTGAAGCTTTCTTT,CASSGDRRATEAFF
TRBV4-3,TRBJ2-3,few,.,TGCGCCAGCAGCCAAGATATCGTAGGTCGCACAGATACGCAGTATTTT,CASSQDIVGRTDTQYF
TRBV7-9,TRBJ1-2,.,TRBD1,TGTGCCAGCAGCTTAGGACAGGGGGCTCGCGAAGGCTACACCTTC,CASSLGQGAREGYTF
TRBV4-3,TRBJ2-7,once,.,TGCGCCAGCAGCCAATACTTGGGGGGTACAAACGAGCAGTACTTC,CASSQYLGGTNEQYF
TRBV27,TRBJ1-5,.,.,TGTGCCACCTCGGACGGACTCGGCAATCAGCCCCAGCATTTT,CATSDGLGNQPQHF
TRBV20-1,TRBJ1-1,once,.,TGCAGTGCTAGGGACAGTTTTCTTACGGCTTTCTTT,CSARDSFLTAFF
TRBV12-3/TRBV12-4,TRBJ2-3,.,.,TGTGCCAGCAGGGGGGTTTGGTCAGATACGCAGTATTTT,CASRGVWSDTQYF
TRBV28,TRBJ1-2,.,TRBD1,TGTGCCAGCAGTTCCTGGGGAGAGAGGGACAGGGGTGAATCTAACTATGGCTACACCTTC,CASSSWGERDRGESNYGYTF
TRBV11-3,TRBJ2-2,few,TRBD1,TGTGCCAGCAGCTTATTACCGGGACAGGGGAACACCGGGGAGCTGTTTTTT,CASSLLPGQGNTGELFF
TRBV9,TRBJ2-1,.,TRBD1,TGTGCCAGCAGCTCCGGACAGGAAAATGAGCAGTTCTTC,CASSSGQENEQFF
TRBV5-1,TRBJ1-1,.,.,TGCGCCAGCAGCTTGGGCGGGGGCATGGGCACTGAAGCTTTCTTT,CASSLGGGMGTEAFF
TRBV24-1,TRBJ2-3,.,TRBD2,TGTGCCACCAGAGGGATAAATTTAGCGGGGGGGCCTCTGTATTTT,CATRGINLAGGPLYF
TRBV12-3/TRBV12-4,TRBJ1-2,many,.,TGTGCCAGCAGTTTAGCGGCAGGCTGGAACTATGGCTACACCTTC,CASSLAAGWNYGYTF
TRBV5-5,TRBJ2-7,many,TRBD1,TGTGCCAGCAGCTTGATTCAGGGGGCCCACGAGCAGTACTTC,CASSLIQGAHEQYF
TRBV9,TRBJ2-7,few,.,TGTGCCAGCAGCGTAGCTCCCGGGATCGAGCAGTACTTC,CASSVAPGIEQYF
TRBV7-6,TRBJ1-2,.,.,TGTGCCAGCAGCTTAGAGGTTACAGATGCCTTCTATGGCTACACCTTC,CASSLEVTDAFYGYTF
TRBV7-8,TRBJ2-3,few,.,TGTGCCAGCAGCCGCGCCGCAGGGTGGGCAGATACGCAGTATTTT,CASSRAAGWADTQYF
TRBV19,TRBJ2-1,few,.,TGTGCCAGTAGCCACGGCTCCAGCTCCTACAATGAGCAGTTCTTC,CASSHGSSSYNEQFF
TRBV19,TRBJ1-5,few,.,TGTGCCAGTAGTATAGGCGGCGGACCATTCAATCAGCCCCAGCATTTT,CASSIGGGPFNQPQHF
TRBV27,TRBJ2-3,.,.,TGTGCCACCGGGGGAACAGATACGCAGTATTTT,CATGGTDTQYF
TRBV5-1,TRBJ2-1,once,TRBD2,TGCGCCAGCAGCTTGCCTAGCGGGGCTTGGGATGAGCAGTTCTTC,CASSLPSGAWDEQFF
TRBV19,TRBJ1-2,.,.,TGTGCCAGTAGTTATTTTGCAGGGAATGATGGCTACACCTTC,CASSYFAGNDGYTF
TRBV4-1,TRBJ2-5,many,TRBD1,TGCGCCAGCAGCCCATCTCACCCCGGGGACAGATTACAAGAGACCCAGTACTTC,CASSPSHPGDRLQETQYF
TRBV10-3,TRBJ2-2,few,.,TGTGCCATCGGAGGGCCGAACACCGGGGAGCTGTTTTTT,CAIGGPNTGELFF
TRBV19,TRBJ1-4,.,.,TGTGCCAGTACCGCCAGCGCAACTAATGAAAAACTGTTTTTT,CASTASATNEKLFF
TRBV12-5,TRBJ1-1,few,TRBD1,TGTGCTAGTGGTTTAGACGGACAGGGTGAAGCTTTCTTT,CASGLDGQGEAFF
TRBV7-3,TRBJ2-6,.,TRBD1,TGTGCCAGCAGCTCTTGGAGGACAGGGGATAGGGCCAACGTCCTGACTTTC,CASSSWRTGDRANVLTF
TRBV6-1,TRBJ2-2,.,TRBD2,TGTGCCAGCACCCCGGGCCTAGCGGGGCTTAGTTACACCGGGGAGCTGTTTTTT,CASTPGLAGLSYTGELFF
TRBV11-3,TRBJ2-5,few,TRBD1,TGTGCCAGCAGCTTAACAGGGGCCACTATGGAGACCCAGTACTTC,CASSLTGATMETQYF
TRBV6-1,TRBJ1-6,.,TRBD1,TGTGCCAGCACCTGGACAGGGATGAATTCACCCCTCCACTTT,CASTWTGMNSPLHF
TRBV5-1,TRBJ1-1,.,.,TGCGCCAGCAGCTTGGACAGCGCTAAAGCTTTCTTT,CASSLDSAKAFF
TRBV10-3,TRBJ2-5,few,.,TGTGCCATCAGTGAGGGACAGTCGTTCCAAGAGACCCAGTACTTC,CAISEGQSFQETQYF
TRBV18,TRBJ1-2,once,.,TGTGCCAGCTCACCATTTGGACAGTCGAACCATGGCTACACCTTC,CASSPFGQSNHGYTF
TRBV2,TRBJ2-3,.,.,TGTGCCAGCAGCCCGGACCCTCCCCTGTTAGATACGCAGTATTTT,CASSPDPPLLDTQYF
TRBV13,TRBJ2-1,.,TRBD1,TGTGCCAGCAGCTTTCAGGGGGCTCGGTTCTTC,CASSFQGARFF
TRBV7-6,TRBJ2-1,many,.,TGTGCCAGTAGTGAAGCAATAAGAAACAATGAGCAGTTCTTC,CASSEAIRNNEQFF
TRBV20-1,TRBJ1-1,few,.,TGCAGTGCTAGAGATTTGGTGGTCACTGAAGCTTTCTTT,CSARDLVVTEAFF
TRBV6-5,TRBJ2-3,many,TRBD1,TGTGCCAGCAGTCGGGGACAGGGAACAGATACGCAGTATTTT,CASSRGQGTDTQYF